These 22 T cell receptor beta chains were sequenced from one sample in a study of T cells in Graves' hyperthyroidism and ophthalmopathy. Amplification targeted TCR beta CDR3 regions from RNA transcripts. HTBI primers drove first-round RT-PCR of the TCR CDR3. TCRdb used MiXCR to reprocess the multiplex PCR reads, holding one entry per CDR3 protein. The sample has around 600,000 distinct CDR3 sequences, more than 15% seen once; the top ten hold under 3.5%. Sequencing used blood. The receptors were gathered from a woman aged 40 to 50 with Graves' ophthalmopathy.

This clonotype has more than one count but fewer than ten. V is TRBV2 and J is TRBJ1-3; no definite D call. The V and J ends lost 7 bases and 0 bases respectively, with 10 bases between them. Germline V gene sequence: CDR1 SNHLY, CDR2 FYNNEI. This CDR3 spans 14 amino acids. The CDR3 sequence is CASTKSVSGNTIYF. The DNA for the CDR3 is TGTGCCAGCACTAAATCAGTCTCTGGAAACACCATATATTTT.

This clonotype was observed a handful of times. The chain joins TRBV2 to TRBJ1-1; no clear D. V was cut by 3 bases and J by 1 base, with 9 bases left in between. The CDR3 consists of 14 residues. The germline CDR1 and CDR2 sequences are SNHLY and FYNNEI. CDR3 nucleotides: TGTGCCAGCAGTGATTTGGCTGAGAACACTGAAGCTTTCTTT. Encoded protein: CASSDLAENTEAFF.

The chain combines TRBV20-1 with TRBJ2-5; perhaps TRBD2 as D (5 bases). Germline CDR1 and CDR2: DFQATT and SNEGSKA (reference sequence). The CDR3 loop spans 12 amino acids. Between the trimmed V and J ends, which lost 6 bases and 4 bases, there was a span of 12 bases. CDR3 bases: TGCAGTGCCCCCGCGGAGGTAGAGACCCAGTACTTC. Translated, it gives CSAPAEVETQYF.

This clonotype was seen ten or more times. V is TRBV7-9 and J is TRBJ2-7; TRBD2 aligns across 8 bases. J lost 3 bases, V lost 4 bases, and 5 bases had no gene match. Germline CDR1 and CDR2: SEHNR and FQNEAQ (reference sequence). This CDR3 spans 14 amino acids. The CDR3, as DNA: TGTGCCAGCAGCTCGACTAGCGCTTTCTACGAGCAGTACTTC. Translation gives CASSSTSAFYEQYF.

This clonotype was seen many times. The gene calls are TRBV5-1 and TRBJ2-2, with D perhaps matching TRBD1 (5 bases). This CDR3 is 14 amino acids long. With 4 bases removed from V and 5 bases from J, the gap between germline ends came to 12 bases. The germline CDR1 and CDR2 sequences are SGHRS and YFSETQ. This CDR3 reads CASSPLDTTGELFF. The CDR3 DNA sequence: TGCGCCAGCAGCCCTCTGGACACAACCGGGGAGCTGTTTTTT. Using reference TRBV5-1 and TRBJ2-2 for the parts outside the CDR3, the full variable domain is KAGVTQTPRYLIKTRGQQVTLSCSPISGHRSVSWYQQTPGQGLQFLFEYFSETQRNKGNFPGRFSGRQFSNSRSEMNVSTLELGDSALYLCASSPLDTTGELFFGEGSRLTVL.

This clonotype has a count of ten or more. The rearrangement uses TRBV24-1 and TRBJ2-5; 7 nucleotides match TRBD1. The V segment lost 3 bases and the J segment 5 bases; nucleotides outside the gene matches: 11. Per germline, CDR1 KGHDR and CDR2 SFDVKD. The CDR3 runs 16 residues. The CDR3: CATSDPRQGGGETQYF. The CDR3 nucleotides are TGTGCCACCAGTGATCCACGACAGGGCGGAGGCGAGACCCAGTACTTC.

This clonotype was counted many times. V gene TRBV20-1 combines with J gene TRBJ2-7, with 10 bases that match TRBD2. The CDR3 extends over 13 amino acids. The trim removed 6 bases at V and 2 bases at J, leaving 4 bases unmatched. CDR1 is DFQATT, CDR2 SNEGSKA, per germline (reference sequence). The CDR3 is CSARSGRAYEQYF. DNA for the CDR3: TGCAGTGCCCGAAGCGGGAGGGCCTACGAGCAGTACTTC.

This clonotype has a count of ten or more. The gene calls are TRBV2 and TRBJ1-5; no reliable D call. This CDR3 spans 14 amino acids. Germline CDR1 is SNHLY and CDR2 is FYNNEI. V was clipped by 2 bases and J by 6 bases, with 11 bases between them. CDR3: CASSELKGAQPQHF. CDR3 coding DNA: TGTGCCAGCAGTGAACTTAAGGGAGCTCAGCCCCAGCATTTT. Full variable domain (remainder filled in from reference TRBV2 and TRBJ1-5): EPEVTQTPSHQVTQMGQEVILRCVPISNHLYFYWYRQILGQKVEFLVSFYNNEISEKSEIFDDQFSVERPDGSNFTLKIRSTKLEDSAMYFCASSELKGAQPQHFGDGTRLSIL.

This sequence joins TRBV5-1 and TRBJ1-6; D not certain. Germline assignment: CDR1 SGHRS and CDR2 YFSETQ. V was clipped by 6 bases and J by 7 bases, with 11 bases between them. The CDR3 covers 13 residues. CDR3 loop: CASNYEGNSPLHF. The CDR3, as DNA: TGCGCCAGCAACTACGAAGGGAATTCACCCCTCCACTTT.

In its sample, this clonotype was seen a few times. The chain recombines TRBV3-1 with TRBJ1-5; D ambiguous. The CDR3 contains 15 residues. Germline V gene lookup returns CDR1 LGHDT and CDR2 YNNKEL (reference sequence). Trimming removed 4 bases at V and 5 bases at J, with 15 bases between. The CDR3 is CASSPDWRIDQPQHF. The CDR3 nucleotides read TGTGCCAGCAGCCCCGACTGGCGGATCGATCAGCCCCAGCATTTT.

The table lists this clonotype with many counts. The CDR3 region has the DNA TGCAGTGCTAAGAGTCCGGGACAGGGACACCAGGAGCCTCAAGAGACCCAGTACTTC. It yields the protein CSAKSPGQGHQEPQETQYF. This chain links TRBV20-1 with TRBJ2-5; TRBD1 matches 9 bases. Germline CDR1 reads DFQATT; CDR2 reads SNEGSKA (reference sequence). Germline trimming cut 4 bases from V and 2 bases from J; bases unmatched to any gene: 20. This CDR3 spans 19 amino acids.

This clonotype was detected a few times. J is TRBJ2-7 and V is TRBV10-3, with D possibly matching TRBD2 (6 bases). Germline assignment: CDR1 ENHRY and CDR2 SYGVKD. V lost 4 bases to trimming and J lost 3 bases, with 10 bases between them. The CDR3 contains 13 residues. The CDR3 region is CAISVDGSYEQYF. The DNA of the CDR3 is TGTGCCATCAGTGTGGACGGGAGCTACGAGCAGTACTTC.

The chain has TRBV28 and TRBJ2-7; D is perhaps TRBD1 (6 bases). The CDR3 consists of 15 residues. The V gene lost 3 bases and the J gene lost 4 bases, with 16 bases spanning the gap. CDR1 and CDR2 (germline): MDHEN, SYDVKM. CDR3 in amino acids: CASSFLTGSCYEQYF. The CDR3 DNA reads as TGTGCCAGCAGTTTCCTAACAGGGTCATGTTACGAGCAGTACTTC.

This clonotype was recorded many times. The gene calls are TRBV28 and TRBJ2-7; possibly TRBD2 for D (7 bases). This CDR3 is 15 amino acids long. The V and J ends lost 2 bases and 4 bases respectively, with 15 bases between them. Per germline, CDR1 MDHEN and CDR2 SYDVKM. Written as DNA, the CDR3 is TGTGCCAGCAGTTTAGGGGGGGCCAGGTGGTACGAGCAGTACTTC. Its translation: CASSLGGARWYEQYF.

This clonotype came up many times. CDR3 residues: CASSFFSGTRNNEQFF. CDR3 DNA sequence: TGTGCCAGCAGTTTCTTTAGCGGGACGAGGAACAATGAGCAGTTCTTC. The V and J genes are TRBV12-3 or TRBV12-4 and TRBJ2-1; 8 positions agree with TRBD2. After removal of 3 bases from V and 5 bases from J, the junction contained 9 bases not matched to a gene. CDR3 size: 16 residues.

The rearrangement uses TRBV28 and TRBJ1-2; D is unresolved. The ends were cut back, 4 bases at V and 5 bases at J, with 17 bases in the middle. Germline lookup yields CDR1 MDHEN and CDR2 SYDVKM. There are 15 residues in the CDR3. The CDR3 coding sequence is TGTGCCAGCAGTTCCTCAAAAGGGAAACCTTATGGCTACACCTTC. It encodes CASSSSKGKPYGYTF.

This chain links TRBV10-3 with TRBJ2-7; 10 bases match TRBD2. The junction had 7 bases not matched to a gene; V was cut back by 2 bases and J by 0 bases. Germline-derived CDR1 and CDR2 are ENHRY and SYGVKD. The CDR3 extends over 17 amino acids. The CDR3 region is CAISEGGLAGASYEQYF. In nucleotides, the CDR3 is TGTGCCATCAGTGAGGGGGGGCTAGCGGGAGCCTCCTACGAGCAGTACTTC.

This clonotype was detected a few times. The chain carries TRBV27 and TRBJ2-6; a possible D gene is TRBD2 (6 bases). CDR3 length equals 18 residues. Germline V gene data show CDR1 as MNHEY and CDR2 as SMNVEV (reference sequence). Trimming cost V 5 bases and J 0 bases, with 17 bases left between them. CDR3 amino acids: CASSPYLPGGSGANVLTF. The CDR3 DNA sequence: TGTGCCAGCAGTCCATATCTGCCCGGGGGCTCTGGGGCCAACGTCCTGACTTTC. Full variable domain (outside the CDR3, taken from reference TRBV27 and TRBJ2-6): EAQVTQNPRYLITVTGKKLTVTCSQNMNHEYMSWYRQDPGLGLRQIYYSMNVEVTDKGDVPEGYKVSRKEKRNFPLILESPSPNQTSLYFCASSPYLPGGSGANVLTFGAGSRLTVL.

A few counts support this clonotype. The gene calls are TRBV29-1 and TRBJ1-1, with 8 bases that match TRBD1. The CDR3 loop spans 16 amino acids. After removal of 1 base from V and 1 base from J, the junction contained 8 bases not matched to a gene. The germline V gene has CDR1 SQVTM and CDR2 ANQGSEA. DNA for the CDR3: TGCAGCGTTGAAGGCGACAGGGGAGTCGGGAACACTGAAGCTTTCTTT. Translation: CSVEGDRGVGNTEAFF. The entire variable domain, with the rest obtained from reference TRBV29-1 and TRBJ1-1, is as follows: SAVISQKPSRDICQRGTSLTIQCQVDSQVTMMFWYRQQPGQSLTLIATANQGSEATYESGFVIDKFPISRPNLTFSTLTVSNMSPEDSSIYLCSVEGDRGVGNTEAFFGQGTRLTVV.

The CDR3 region has the DNA TGTGCCAGCAGCCAAGAGATGGTCGCGGCGGCAGATACGCAGTATTTT. It yields the protein CASSQEMVAAADTQYF. J is TRBJ2-3 and V is TRBV4-2; D unresolved. Germline lookup yields CDR1 LGHNA and CDR2 YNFKEQ. Between the trimmed V and J ends, which lost 0 bases and 4 bases, there was a span of 14 bases. The CDR3 has 16 amino acids.

This clonotype was recorded at least ten times. The rearrangement links TRBV2 to TRBJ2-2; 9 positions agree with TRBD1. CDR1 and CDR2 from the germline V gene are SNHLY and FYNNEI. After removal of 0 bases from V and 10 bases from J, the junction contained 12 bases not matched to a gene. This CDR3 has 17 residues. In nucleotides, the CDR3 is TGTGCCAGCAGTGAAGCGGGGACAGGGAGAAAAGACGAGGAGCTGTTTTTT. Protein sequence: CASSEAGTGRKDEELFF.

This clonotype was seen repeatedly, ten times or more. V usage is TRBV11-2 and J usage is TRBJ2-7; D may match TRBD1 or TRBD2 (5 bases each). The CDR3 extends over 14 amino acids. Germline V lookup: CDR1 SGHAT, CDR2 FQNNGV. V was clipped by 3 bases and J by 3 bases, with 12 bases between them. The CDR3 DNA reads TGTGCCAGCAGCTTCGGGACCGACTACTACGAGCAGTACTTC. Its translation: CASSFGTDYYEQYF.